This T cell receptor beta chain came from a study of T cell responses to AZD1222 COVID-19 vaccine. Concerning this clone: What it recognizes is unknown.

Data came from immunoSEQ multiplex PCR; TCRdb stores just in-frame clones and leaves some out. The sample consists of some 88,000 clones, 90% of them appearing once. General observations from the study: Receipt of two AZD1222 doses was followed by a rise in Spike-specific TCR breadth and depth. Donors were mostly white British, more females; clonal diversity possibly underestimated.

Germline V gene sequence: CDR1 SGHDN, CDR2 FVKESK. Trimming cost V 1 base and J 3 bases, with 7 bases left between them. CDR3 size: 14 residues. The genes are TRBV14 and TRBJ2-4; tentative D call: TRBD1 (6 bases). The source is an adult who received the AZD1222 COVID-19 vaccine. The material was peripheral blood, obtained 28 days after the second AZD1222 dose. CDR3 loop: CASSQVGGKNIQYF. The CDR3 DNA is TGTGCCAGCAGCCAAGTAGGGGGCAAAAACATTCAGTACTTC.